This TCR beta chain was identified in a study of blood T cells in healthy people across ages. Caucasian individuals from Russia who were healthy and aged 6 to 90 acted as donors. Each donor supplied roughly 9.2 milliliters of peripheral blood. A note on this clonotype: Antigen: not known.

This CDR3 spans 15 amino acids. The ends were cut back, 6 bases at V and 5 bases at J, with 21 bases in the middle. Per the germline V gene, CDR1 is SGHRS and CDR2 is YFSETQ. With a J-beta primer mix and a sample-barcoded 5' primer, a second PCR ran about 6 to 11 cycles. TCRdb used MiXCR to reprocess the 5' RACE reads, holding one entry per CDR3 protein. Counted here are about 680,000 distinct CDR3 sequences, 49% occurring once; the ten biggest clones make up around 32%. Study findings and constraints: Older individuals had lower TCR beta diversity per million T cells (the decline was roughly linear). There was a strong correlation between TCR beta diversity and naive T cell percentage.

The TCR originated in a woman aged 60-70 years in good health. The sequenced sample was blood. The chain carries TRBV5-1 and TRBJ2-7; TRBD1 is a possible D gene (6 bases). This CDR3 is CASTPHLDRNNEQYF. CDR3 DNA: TGCGCCAGCACCCCACATCTGGACAGAAACAACGAGCAGTACTTC.